Sequencing of this T cell receptor (beta chain) was carried out in a study of blood T cell repertoires in COVID-19. Looking at the study overall: COVID-19 samples collected from the United States, Italy and Spain covered acute and convalescent phases. PBMCs, B-cell-depleted T cells, or T cells provided the cDNA or gDNA that made up the material.

In the original analysis: For nucleated cells, counts were estimated from reference gene primer amplification. Sequenced by immunoSEQ multiplex PCR; TCRdb stores in-frame clones only, minus some. The V and J calls and the clone size are those of that table, but D and trimming were determined from the DNA. The data contain about 200,000 clones, about 88% of them singletons. One Seattle source followed patients from active infection through their disease course. The J segment lost 4 bases and the V segment lost 0 bases, leaving 1 base of the junction unmatched. The germline CDR1 and CDR2 sequences are SGHNT and YYREEE (reference sequence). There are 15 residues in the CDR3.

The sequenced sample was peripheral blood. The TCR originated in a man aged 45 to 65 with COVID-19, enrolled during active disease. The genes are TRBV5-4 and TRBJ2-2, with TRBD2 matching over 9 bases. The CDR3 here is CASSLGLAVTGELFF. The CDR3 DNA follows: TGTGCCAGCAGCTTGGGACTAGCGGTCACCGGGGAGCTGTTTTTT.